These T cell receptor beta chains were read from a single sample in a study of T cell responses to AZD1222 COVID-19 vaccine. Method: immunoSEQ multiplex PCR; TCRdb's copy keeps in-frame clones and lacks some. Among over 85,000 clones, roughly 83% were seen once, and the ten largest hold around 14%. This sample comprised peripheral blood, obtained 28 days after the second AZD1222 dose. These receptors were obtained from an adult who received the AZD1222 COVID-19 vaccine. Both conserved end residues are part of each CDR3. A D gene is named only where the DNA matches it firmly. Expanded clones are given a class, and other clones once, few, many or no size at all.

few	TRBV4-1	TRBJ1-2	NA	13	CASSYELGTGYTF	TGCGCCAGCAGCTATGAGTTGGGTACTGGCTACACCTTC
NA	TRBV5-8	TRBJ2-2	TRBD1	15	CASSRRQGAIGELFF	TGTGCCAGCAGCCGGAGACAGGGGGCAATCGGGGAGCTGTTTTTT
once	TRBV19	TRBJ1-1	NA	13	CATLDQVNTEAFF	TGTGCCACCCTAGATCAGGTGAACACTGAAGCTTTCTTT
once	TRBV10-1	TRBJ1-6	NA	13	CASSESGDSPLHF	TGCGCCAGCAGTGAGTCTGGGGATTCACCCCTCCACTTT
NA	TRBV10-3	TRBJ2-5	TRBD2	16	CAISEEGGRGQETQYF	TGTGCCATCAGTGAAGAGGGCGGGAGGGGCCAAGAGACCCAGTACTTC
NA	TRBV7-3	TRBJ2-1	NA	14	CASSPRAGGGEQFF	TGTGCCAGCAGCCCCCGGGCTGGTGGGGGTGAGCAGTTCTTC
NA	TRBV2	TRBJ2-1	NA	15	CASSAQASHSDEQFF	TGTGCCAGCAGTGCGCAAGCGTCGCATTCGGATGAGCAGTTCTTC
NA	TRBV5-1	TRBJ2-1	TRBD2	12	CASSMTSGSSFF	TGCGCCAGCAGCATGACTAGCGGGAGTTCGTTCTTC
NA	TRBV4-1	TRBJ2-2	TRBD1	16	CASSLLGQGELGELFF	TGCGCCAGCAGCCTATTAGGACAGGGGGAACTAGGGGAGCTGTTTTTT
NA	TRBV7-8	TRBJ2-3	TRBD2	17	CASSPRGAGYGTDTQYF	TGTGCCAGCAGTCCCCGGGGAGCGGGGTATGGCACAGATACGCAGTATTTT
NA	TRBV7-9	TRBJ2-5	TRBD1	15	CASSPRTGDGETQYF	TGTGCCAGCAGCCCAAGGACAGGGGATGGGGAGACCCAGTACTTC